A single T cell receptor (beta chain) is shown here with its context. The antigen remains unidentified. CD45RO-negative cells were positively selected for CCR7, leaving out terminally differentiated effector memory CD45RA+ cells. These data come from a study of shared clonotypes between healthy human individuals. The CDR3 consists of 15 residues. Trimming at V came to 5 bases and at J to 3 bases, leaving 6 bases not matched to a gene. The germline V gene has CDR1 LNHDA and CDR2 SQIVND (reference sequence). The study ran the assay at deep level. The assay was immunoSEQ multiplex PCR, and TCRdb's table has in-frame clones only and misses some. The data show about 2 million clones, with roughly 95% seen just once and 1% to 1.3% held by the top ten. General study results and limits: The represented genetic and exposure-history diversity was limited by the small number of donors. Among a few donors, roughly 5.5% of naive CD4 clonotypes were found in common. Specimens sampled were limited to blood, with tissue repertoires likely differing.

The sequenced material came from naive CD8+ T cells sorted from blood. The genes are TRBV19 and TRBJ2-1, with TRBD1 identical over 8 bases. This receptor was obtained from a man aged 18 to 35 in good health. CDR3 nucleotides: TGTGCCAGTAGTCCGGGACAGGCCATCTACAATGAGCAGTTCTTC. This encodes CASSPGQAIYNEQFF.